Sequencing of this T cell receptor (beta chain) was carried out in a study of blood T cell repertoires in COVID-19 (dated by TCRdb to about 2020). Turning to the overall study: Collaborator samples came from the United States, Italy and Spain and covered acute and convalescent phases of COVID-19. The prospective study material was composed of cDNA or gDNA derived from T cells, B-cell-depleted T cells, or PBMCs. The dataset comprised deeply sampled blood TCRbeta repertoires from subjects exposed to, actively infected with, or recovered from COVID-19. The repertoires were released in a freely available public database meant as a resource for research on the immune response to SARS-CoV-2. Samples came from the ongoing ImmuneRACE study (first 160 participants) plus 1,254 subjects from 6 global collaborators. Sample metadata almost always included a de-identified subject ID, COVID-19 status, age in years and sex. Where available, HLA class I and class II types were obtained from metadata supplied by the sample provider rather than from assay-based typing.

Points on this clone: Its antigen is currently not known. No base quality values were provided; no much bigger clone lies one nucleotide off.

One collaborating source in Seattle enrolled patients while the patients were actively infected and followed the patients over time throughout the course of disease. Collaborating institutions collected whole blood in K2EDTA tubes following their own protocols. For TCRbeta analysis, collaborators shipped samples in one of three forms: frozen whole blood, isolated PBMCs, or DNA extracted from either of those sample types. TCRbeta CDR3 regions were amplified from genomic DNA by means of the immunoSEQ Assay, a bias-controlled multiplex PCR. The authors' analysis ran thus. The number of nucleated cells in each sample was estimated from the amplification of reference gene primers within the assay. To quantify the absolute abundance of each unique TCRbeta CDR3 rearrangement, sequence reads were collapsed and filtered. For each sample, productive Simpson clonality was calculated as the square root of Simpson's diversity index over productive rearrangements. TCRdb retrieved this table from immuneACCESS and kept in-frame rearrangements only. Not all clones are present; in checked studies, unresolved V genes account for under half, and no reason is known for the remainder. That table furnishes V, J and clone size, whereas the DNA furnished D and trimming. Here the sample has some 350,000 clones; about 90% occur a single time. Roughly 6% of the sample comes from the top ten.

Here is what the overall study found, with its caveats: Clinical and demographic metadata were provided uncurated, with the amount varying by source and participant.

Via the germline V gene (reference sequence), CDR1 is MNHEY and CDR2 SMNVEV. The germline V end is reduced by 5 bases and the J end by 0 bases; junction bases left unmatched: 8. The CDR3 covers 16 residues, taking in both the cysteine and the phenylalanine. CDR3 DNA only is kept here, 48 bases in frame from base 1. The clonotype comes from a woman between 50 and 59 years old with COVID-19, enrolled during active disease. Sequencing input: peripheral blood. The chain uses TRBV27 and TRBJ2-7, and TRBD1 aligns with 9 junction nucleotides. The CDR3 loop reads CASSLTGGWGSYEQYF. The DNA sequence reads TGTGCCAGCAGTCTTACAGGGGGCTGGGGCTCCTACGAGCAGTACTTC.